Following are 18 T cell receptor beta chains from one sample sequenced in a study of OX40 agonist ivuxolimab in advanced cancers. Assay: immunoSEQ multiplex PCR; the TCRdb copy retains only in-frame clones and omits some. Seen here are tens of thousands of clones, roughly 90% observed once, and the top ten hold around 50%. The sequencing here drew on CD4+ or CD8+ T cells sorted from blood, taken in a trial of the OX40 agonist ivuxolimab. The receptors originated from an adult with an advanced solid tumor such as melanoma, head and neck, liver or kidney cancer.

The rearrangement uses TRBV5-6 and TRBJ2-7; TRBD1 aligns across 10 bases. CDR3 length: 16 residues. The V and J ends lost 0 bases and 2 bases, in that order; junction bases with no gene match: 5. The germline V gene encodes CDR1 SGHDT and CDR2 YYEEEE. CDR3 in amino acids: CASSLGDRGLPYEQYF. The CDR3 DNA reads TGTGCCAGCAGCTTGGGGGACAGGGGCTTGCCCTACGAGCAGTACTTC.

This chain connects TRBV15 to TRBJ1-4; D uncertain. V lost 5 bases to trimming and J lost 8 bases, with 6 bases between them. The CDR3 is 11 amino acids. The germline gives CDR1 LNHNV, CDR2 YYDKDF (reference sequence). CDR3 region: CATSDREKLFF. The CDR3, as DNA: TGTGCCACCAGCGACCGGGAAAAACTGTTTTTT.

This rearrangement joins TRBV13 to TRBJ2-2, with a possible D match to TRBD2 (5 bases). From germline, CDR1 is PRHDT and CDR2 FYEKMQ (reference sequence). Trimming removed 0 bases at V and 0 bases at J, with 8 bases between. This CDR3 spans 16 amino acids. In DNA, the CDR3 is TGTGCCAGCAGCTTAGGGGACTTCTCGAACACCGGGGAGCTGTTTTTT. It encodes CASSLGDFSNTGELFF.

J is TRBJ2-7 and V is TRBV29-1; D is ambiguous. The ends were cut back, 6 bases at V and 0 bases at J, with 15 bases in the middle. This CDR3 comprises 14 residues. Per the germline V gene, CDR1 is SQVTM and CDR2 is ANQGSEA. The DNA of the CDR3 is TGCAGCGTGCAACCGGGCCAGAGCTCCTACGAGCAGTACTTC. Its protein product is CSVQPGQSSYEQYF.

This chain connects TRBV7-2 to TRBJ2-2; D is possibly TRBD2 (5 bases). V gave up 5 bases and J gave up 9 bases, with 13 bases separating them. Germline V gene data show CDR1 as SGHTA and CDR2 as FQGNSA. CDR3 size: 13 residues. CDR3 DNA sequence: TGTGCCAGCAGCGCATCAGCCGGGAGGGAGCTGTTTTTT. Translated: CASSASAGRELFF.

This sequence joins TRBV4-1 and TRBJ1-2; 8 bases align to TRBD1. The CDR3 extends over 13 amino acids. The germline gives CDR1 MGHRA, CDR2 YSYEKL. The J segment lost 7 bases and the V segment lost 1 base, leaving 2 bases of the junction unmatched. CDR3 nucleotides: TGCGCCAGCAGCCAAGGGACAGGGTTTGGCTACACCTTC. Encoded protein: CASSQGTGFGYTF.

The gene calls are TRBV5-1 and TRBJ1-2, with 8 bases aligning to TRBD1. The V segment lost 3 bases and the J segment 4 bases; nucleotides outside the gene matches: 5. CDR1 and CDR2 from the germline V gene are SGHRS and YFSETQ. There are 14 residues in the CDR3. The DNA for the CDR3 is TGCGCCAGCAGCTCCGACAGGGGAAGCTATGGCTACACCTTC. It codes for CASSSDRGSYGYTF. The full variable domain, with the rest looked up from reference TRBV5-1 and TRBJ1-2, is KAGVTQTPRYLIKTRGQQVTLSCSPISGHRSVSWYQQTPGQGLQFLFEYFSETQRNKGNFPGRFSGRQFSNSRSEMNVSTLELGDSALYLCASSSDRGSYGYTFGSGTRLTVV.

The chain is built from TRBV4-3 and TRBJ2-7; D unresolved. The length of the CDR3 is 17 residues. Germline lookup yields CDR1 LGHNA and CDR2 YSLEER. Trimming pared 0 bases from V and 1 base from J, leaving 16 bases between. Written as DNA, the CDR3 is TGCGCCAGCAGCCAAGACAGGCCGGGTCTCGTATCCTACGAGCAGTACTTC. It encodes CASSQDRPGLVSYEQYF.

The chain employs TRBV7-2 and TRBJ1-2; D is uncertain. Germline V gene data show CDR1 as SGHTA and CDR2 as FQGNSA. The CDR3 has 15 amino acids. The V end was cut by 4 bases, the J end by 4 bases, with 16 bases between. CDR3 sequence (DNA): TGTGCCAGCAGCTATAGTTCTAGCACGGGCTATGGCTACACCTTC. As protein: CASSYSSSTGYGYTF.

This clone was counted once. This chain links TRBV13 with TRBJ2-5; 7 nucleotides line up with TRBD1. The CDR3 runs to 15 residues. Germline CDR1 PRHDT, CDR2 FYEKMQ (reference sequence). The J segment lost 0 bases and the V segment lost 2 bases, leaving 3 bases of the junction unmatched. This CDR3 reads CASSLRQGNQETQYF. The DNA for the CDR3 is TGTGCCAGCAGCTTACGACAGGGAAACCAAGAGACCCAGTACTTC.

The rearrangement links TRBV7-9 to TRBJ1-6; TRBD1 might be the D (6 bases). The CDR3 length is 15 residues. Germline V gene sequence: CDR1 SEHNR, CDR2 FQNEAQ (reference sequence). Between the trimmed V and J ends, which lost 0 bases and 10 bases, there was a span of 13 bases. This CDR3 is CASSLARARGSPLHF. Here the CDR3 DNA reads TGTGCCAGCAGCTTAGCTCGGGCCAGGGGCTCACCCCTCCACTTT.

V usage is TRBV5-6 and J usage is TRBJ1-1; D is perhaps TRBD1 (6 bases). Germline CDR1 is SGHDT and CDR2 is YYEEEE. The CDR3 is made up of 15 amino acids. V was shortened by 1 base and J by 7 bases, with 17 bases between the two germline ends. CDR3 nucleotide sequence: TGTGCCAGCAGCTTGTGGGACACCGGAATAAATGAAGCTTTCTTT. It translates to CASSLWDTGINEAFF.

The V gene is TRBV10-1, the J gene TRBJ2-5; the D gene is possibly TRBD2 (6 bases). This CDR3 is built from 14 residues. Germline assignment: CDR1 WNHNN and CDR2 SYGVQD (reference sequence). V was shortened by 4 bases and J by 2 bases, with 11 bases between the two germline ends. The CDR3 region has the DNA TGCGCCAGCAGTGCGATGGGGGGTCAAGAGACCCAGTACTTC. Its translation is CASSAMGGQETQYF.

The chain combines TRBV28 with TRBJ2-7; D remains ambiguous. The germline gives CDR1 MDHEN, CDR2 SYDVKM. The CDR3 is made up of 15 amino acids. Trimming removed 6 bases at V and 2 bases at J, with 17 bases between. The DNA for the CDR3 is TGTGCCAGCAGCCCCCCTCAACATCCGCCCTACGAGCAGTACTTC. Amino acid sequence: CASSPPQHPPYEQYF.

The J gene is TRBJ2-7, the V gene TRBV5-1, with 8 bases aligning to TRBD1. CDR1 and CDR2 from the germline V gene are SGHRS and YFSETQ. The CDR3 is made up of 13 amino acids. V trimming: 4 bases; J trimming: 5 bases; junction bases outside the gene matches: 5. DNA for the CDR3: TGCGCCAGCAGCAAAACAGGGGGACACGAGCAGTACTTC. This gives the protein CASSKTGGHEQYF.

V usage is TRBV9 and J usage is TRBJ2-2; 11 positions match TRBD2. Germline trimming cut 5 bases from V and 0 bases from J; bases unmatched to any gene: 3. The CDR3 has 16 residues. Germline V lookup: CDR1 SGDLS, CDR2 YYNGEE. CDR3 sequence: CASRPSGGTNTGELFF. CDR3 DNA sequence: TGTGCCAGCAGACCTAGCGGGGGGACGAACACCGGGGAGCTGTTTTTT.

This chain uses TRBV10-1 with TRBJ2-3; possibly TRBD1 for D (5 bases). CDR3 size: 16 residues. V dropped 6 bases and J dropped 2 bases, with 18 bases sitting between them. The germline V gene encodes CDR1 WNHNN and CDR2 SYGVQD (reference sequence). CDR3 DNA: TGCGCCAGCAGCCACAAAGGGGAACCCGCCACAGATACGCAGTATTTT. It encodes CASSHKGEPATDTQYF.

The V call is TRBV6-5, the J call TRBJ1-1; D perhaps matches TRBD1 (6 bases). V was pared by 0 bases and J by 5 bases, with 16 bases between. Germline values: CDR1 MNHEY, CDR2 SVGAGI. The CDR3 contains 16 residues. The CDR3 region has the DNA TGTGCCAGCAGTTACTCCCGGACAGACCTAGGAACTGAAGCTTTCTTT. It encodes CASSYSRTDLGTEAFF.